This T cell receptor beta chain comes out of a study of cytomegalovirus exposure and HLA in healthy donors. Study observations and caveats: Previous analysis showed most TCR beta V segments were productive about 90% or about 30% of the time.

A note on this clone: Its antigen is currently unknown.

PCR amplification relied on 60 Vbeta primers (plus 13 Jbeta primers). The data were produced by immunoSEQ multiplex PCR, yet TCRdb's version contains in-frame clones alone and is incomplete. Of 150,000 to 200,000 clones listed, about 88% are singletons. Losses at the gene ends were 1 base for V and 5 bases for J; bases not matched to a gene: 6. CDR3 length: 16 amino acids. Germline V gene lookup returns CDR1 SGHTA and CDR2 FQGNSA. Sequenced input: PBMCs. V gene TRBV7-2 combines with J gene TRBJ2-1; 9 nucleotides align to TRBD2. This receptor was taken from a woman under 30 in good health and CMV-seronegative. This CDR3 is CASSLGATSGDNEQFF. The DNA for the CDR3 is TGTGCCAGCAGCTTAGGTGCGACTAGCGGAGACAATGAGCAGTTCTTC.